Following are 31 T cell receptor beta chains from one sample sequenced in a study of cytomegalovirus exposure and HLA in healthy donors. A multiplex PCR was run with 60 Vbeta primers and 13 Jbeta primers. Using immunoSEQ multiplex PCR, the repertoire was profiled, and TCRdb retains in-frame clones only, with some absent. The profile shows around 130,000 clones, approximately 82% of them singletons. The sample comprised PBMCs. Every receptor here comes from a young woman in good health and CMV-seropositive.

V gene TRBV11-2 combines with J gene TRBJ2-3, with 12 bases matching TRBD1. The germline gives CDR1 SGHAT, CDR2 FQNNGV. Germline trimming cut 1 base from V and 6 bases from J; bases unmatched to any gene: 5. This CDR3 spans 16 amino acids. The CDR3 region has the DNA TGTGCCAGCAGCTTAGTGTCCGGGACAGGGGGCGATACGCAGTATTTT. It encodes CASSLVSGTGGDTQYF. The whole variable domain, filled in from reference TRBV11-2 and TRBJ2-3, reads EAGVAQSPRYKIIEKRQSVAFWCNPISGHATLYWYQQILGQGPKLLIQFQNNGVVDDSQLPKDRFSAERLKGVDSTLKIQPAKLEDSAVYLCASSLVSGTGGDTQYFGPGTRLTVL.

The V call is TRBV9, the J call TRBJ1-1; the D gene is possibly TRBD1 (5 bases). Per the germline V gene, CDR1 is SGDLS and CDR2 is YYNGEE. The CDR3 loop spans 14 amino acids. The V gene lost 7 bases and the J gene lost 4 bases, with 17 bases spanning the gap. CDR3 sequence (DNA): TGTGCCAGCTCAAAGGGAGGGGAGTTCACTGAAGCTTTCTTT. Its translation is CASSKGGEFTEAFF.

V and J are TRBV2 and TRBJ2-7; 9 nucleotides line up with TRBD2. The germline V gene encodes CDR1 SNHLY and CDR2 FYNNEI. V dropped 3 bases and J dropped 9; count of bases not matched to a gene: 0. The CDR3 has 11 amino acids. The CDR3 region is CASSEGLAQYF. The CDR3 DNA reads TGTGCCAGCAGTGAGGGACTAGCGCAGTACTTC.

The chain is built from TRBV6-6 and TRBJ1-4, with 11 bases lining up with TRBD1. CDR3 length: 15 amino acids. V lost 5 bases to trimming and J lost 8 bases; unmatched junction nucleotides: 7. Germline V lookup: CDR1 MNHNY, CDR2 SVGAGI (reference sequence). Here the CDR3 reads CASSTPGTGGEKLFF. CDR3 nucleotides: TGTGCCAGCAGTACACCCGGGACAGGGGGGGAAAAACTGTTTTTT.

CDR3 loop: CASSRWGGDDTGELFF. The CDR3 nucleotides are TGTGCCAGCAGCCGTTGGGGGGGGGATGACACCGGGGAGCTGTTTTTT. The rearrangement joins TRBV9 to TRBJ2-2; TRBD2 aligns across 7 bases. CDR1 and CDR2 (germline): SGDLS, YYNGEE. The CDR3 contains 16 residues. V gave up 4 bases and J gave up 3 bases; unmatched junction bases: 9.

This sequence joins TRBV10-2 and TRBJ1-1, with a tentative D call TRBD1 (5 bases). Trimming removed 2 bases from V and 4 bases from J, with 11 bases in between. The CDR3 covers 14 residues. From germline, CDR1 is WSHSY and CDR2 SAAADI. The CDR3 nucleotides read TGCGCCAGCAGTGAGCTTCGGGGGGTCACTGAAGCTTTCTTT. It yields the protein CASSELRGVTEAFF.

This sequence joins TRBV7-9 and TRBJ1-2, with D uncertain. V lost 4 bases to trimming and J lost 1 base, with 16 bases between them. The CDR3 consists of 16 residues. Germline-derived CDR1 and CDR2 are SEHNR and FQNEAQ (reference sequence). The CDR3 spells CASSYEITANNYGYTF. The CDR3 nucleotides are TGTGCCAGCAGCTACGAAATCACAGCTAATAACTATGGCTACACCTTC.

The V call is TRBV9, the J call TRBJ2-7, with D unresolved. CDR3 size: 12 residues. CDR1 is SGDLS and CDR2 is YYNGEE in the germline V gene. Trimming took 0 bases from V and 4 from J, leaving 5 bases between them. DNA of the CDR3: TGTGCCAGCAGCGTAGGAGGTTACGAGCAGTACTTC. Amino acid sequence: CASSVGGYEQYF.

The V call is TRBV10-1, the J call TRBJ1-2, with D maybe TRBD1 (6 bases). Germline lookup yields CDR1 WNHNN and CDR2 SYGVQD (reference sequence). Trimming removed 6 bases at V and 1 base at J, with 12 bases between. This CDR3 has 14 residues. The CDR3 region has the DNA TGCGCCAGCAGCCCTACAGGGTATAACTATGGCTACACCTTC. Its protein is CASSPTGYNYGYTF.

The V gene is TRBV5-5, the J gene TRBJ1-3; the D gene is possibly TRBD1 (6 bases). Germline V gene data show CDR1 as SGHKS and CDR2 as YYEKEE (reference sequence). The CDR3 has 16 amino acids. The V and J ends lost 5 bases and 4 bases respectively, with 19 bases between them. CDR3 region: CASRISGGLEGNTIYF. Here the CDR3 DNA reads TGTGCCAGCAGAATCTCGGGGGGCCTAGAGGGAAACACCATATATTTT.

The chain is built from TRBV5-1 and TRBJ2-5; perhaps TRBD2 as D (6 bases). Germline CDR1 SGHRS, CDR2 YFSETQ. This CDR3 region has 13 residues. V was clipped by 0 bases and J by 5 bases, with 8 bases between them. In DNA, the CDR3 is TGCGCCAGCAGCTTGGTACGGGGGGAGACCCAGTACTTC. It specifies CASSLVRGETQYF.

The rearrangement joins TRBV19 to TRBJ1-2, with D possibly matching TRBD1 (6 bases). This CDR3 spans 15 amino acids. Trimming took off 10 bases at V and 8 bases at J, with 26 bases between the two ends. The V gene's germline CDR1 is LNHDA and CDR2 SQIVND (reference sequence). The CDR3 region has the DNA TGTGCCACCACAGTGGGGGGGGCCAGCTCTAAGGGCTACACCTTC. Its protein is CATTVGGASSKGYTF.

The chain is built from TRBV11-2 and TRBJ2-7; a weak D match, TRBD2 (6 bases). Trimming took 6 bases from V and 2 from J, leaving 17 bases between them. The CDR3 covers 15 residues. Germline CDR1 is SGHAT and CDR2 is FQNNGV. Here the CDR3 reads CASSPNRDFAYEQYF. The CDR3 nucleotides are TGTGCCAGCAGTCCTAATCGGGACTTCGCCTACGAGCAGTACTTC.

The gene calls are TRBV12-5 and TRBJ2-2, with 10 bases aligning to TRBD1. Per germline, CDR1 LGHNT and CDR2 FRNRAP. The length of the CDR3 is 16 residues. Trimming cost V 6 bases and J 2 bases; bases outside gene matches: 6. CDR3 DNA: TGTGCTAGTGGCCCTCGACAGGGGGCAAACACCGGGGAGCTGTTTTTT. Amino acids: CASGPRQGANTGELFF.

This chain uses TRBV2 with TRBJ1-3, with 7 bases fitting TRBD1. This CDR3 is 14 amino acids long. V was pared by 5 bases and J by 7 bases, with 8 bases of the junction left unmatched. The V gene's germline CDR1 is SNHLY and CDR2 FYNNEI. This chain's CDR3 is CASSRQGESNTIYF. The CDR3 nucleotides read TGTGCCAGCAGTAGACAGGGTGAATCCAACACCATATATTTT.

This sequence joins TRBV28 and TRBJ1-1, with TRBD1 matching 7 bases. The CDR3 sequence is 15 residues long. V trimming: 8 bases; J trimming: 6 bases; junction bases outside the gene matches: 15. Germline V gene lookup returns CDR1 MDHEN and CDR2 SYDVKM. CDR3 nucleotide sequence: TGTGCCAGCGGCCAGGGGGTAATTAGTGTCGCTGAAGCTTTCTTT. Translation: CASGQGVISVAEAFF.

The V call is TRBV6-6, the J call TRBJ1-5; D gene unclear. The V end was cut by 2 bases, the J end by 1 base, with 6 bases between. Per the germline V gene, CDR1 is MNHNY and CDR2 is SVGAGI (reference sequence). The CDR3 extends over 14 amino acids. DNA of the CDR3: TGTGCCAGCAGTTACATGGGCAGCAATCAGCCCCAGCATTTT. Protein product: CASSYMGSNQPQHF.

This clone was counted only a few times. The chain is built from TRBV4-1 and TRBJ2-5; perhaps TRBD1 as D (5 bases). Germline CDR1 MGHRA, CDR2 YSYEKL. V lost 4 bases to trimming and J lost 7 bases, with 16 bases between them. The CDR3 sequence is 14 residues long. CDR3 DNA: TGCGCCAGCAGCCTAAACAGGTTTAACAGGACCCAGTACTTC. It is translated as CASSLNRFNRTQYF.

This clone was detected once. One end of the junction varies from germline; a read error may be responsible. V and J are TRBV2 and TRBJ2-7; 9 nucleotides match TRBD2. Germline CDR1 and CDR2: SNHLY and FYNNEI. The CDR3 covers 14 residues. The CDR3 DNA reads TGTGCCAGCAGTCCGACTAGCGGCCTCTACGAGCAGTGCTTC. Its translation: CASSPTSGLYEQCF.

The gene calls are TRBV4-1 and TRBJ2-7; TRBD2 matches at 12 bases. The CDR3 runs 16 residues. Germline CDR1 is MGHRA and CDR2 is YSYEKL. The trim removed 2 bases at V and 3 bases at J, leaving 5 bases unmatched. The CDR3 DNA reads as TGCGCCAGCAGCCAATTCCCGACTAGCGGGGGCTACGAGCAGTACTTC. Its translation: CASSQFPTSGGYEQYF.

The V gene is TRBV25-1, the J gene TRBJ2-1, with 9 nucleotides matching TRBD2. J lost 10 bases, V lost 1 base, and 17 bases had no gene match. Germline V gives CDR1 MGHDK, CDR2 SYGVNS. The CDR3 is 18 residues long. The CDR3 region is CASSEFRLVAGGLGEQFF. The DNA of the CDR3 is TGTGCCAGCAGTGAATTTCGGCTAGTTGCGGGGGGGCTGGGGGAGCAGTTCTTC.

The J gene is TRBJ2-5, the V gene TRBV30, with 7 bases fitting TRBD2. V was pared by 4 bases and J by 0 bases, with 8 bases of the junction left unmatched. The CDR3 length is 15 residues. Germline CDR1 reads GTSNPN; CDR2 reads SVGIG (reference sequence). In DNA, the CDR3 is TGTGCCTGGAAGGTAAGGGGAGGGCACCAAGAGACCCAGTACTTC. This gives the protein CAWKVRGGHQETQYF.

This chain links TRBV11-3 with TRBJ2-7, with a weak D call TRBD1 (7 bases). The CDR3 covers 15 residues. V was pared by 3 bases and J by 0 bases, with 12 bases between. The V gene's germline CDR1 is SGHNT and CDR2 YENEEA. CDR3: CASSFSGGSSYEQYF. The CDR3 region has the DNA TGTGCCAGCAGCTTTTCAGGGGGGAGCTCCTACGAGCAGTACTTC. The complete variable domain, with remaining parts taken from reference TRBV11-3 and TRBJ2-7, reads EAGVVQSPRYKIIEKKQPVAFWCNPISGHNTLYWYLQNLGQGPELLIRYENEEAVDDSQLPKDRFSAERLKGVDSTLKIQPAELGDSAVYLCASSFSGGSSYEQYFGPGTRLTVT.

The chain carries TRBV6-1 and TRBJ1-1; D uncertain. With 6 bases removed from V and 3 bases from J, the gap between germline ends came to 14 bases. The CDR3 runs 14 residues. Germline V gene lookup returns CDR1 MNHNS and CDR2 SASEGT. CDR3 amino acids: CASRPLRGDTEAFF. As DNA, the CDR3 is TGTGCCAGCAGGCCACTCCGAGGAGACACTGAAGCTTTCTTT.

The chain joins TRBV5-8 to TRBJ1-2; 7 bases align to TRBD1. Germline V gene data show CDR1 as SGHTS and CDR2 as YDEGEE. The V gene end was trimmed by 5 bases and the J gene end by 6 bases; junction bases not matched to a gene: 7. The CDR3 is 13 amino acids. The CDR3 bases are TGTGCCAGCAGTGACAGGGCATACGATGGCTACACCTTC. Encoded protein: CASSDRAYDGYTF.

The chain has TRBV4-1 and TRBJ2-7; possible D gene TRBD2, 5 bases. The CDR3 has 13 residues. Trimming pared 5 bases from V and 6 bases from J, leaving 14 bases between. The germline V gene has CDR1 MGHRA and CDR2 YSYEKL. The CDR3 sequence is CASSDLRGSEQYF. The CDR3 DNA reads TGCGCCAGCAGCGACCTGAGAGGGAGCGAGCAGTACTTC.

V gene TRBV18 combines with J gene TRBJ2-6, with TRBD1 matching 10 bases. Germline-derived CDR1 and CDR2 are KGHSH and LQKENI. V lost 1 base and J lost 4; bases outside the gene matches: 4. CDR3 length equals 17 residues. In DNA, the CDR3 is TGTGCCAGCTCACCACTGGACAGGGGGACGGGGGCCAACGTCCTGACTTTC. As protein: CASSPLDRGTGANVLTF.

This chain connects TRBV18 to TRBJ1-6; a weak D match, TRBD1 (5 bases). Germline loops: CDR1 KGHSH, CDR2 LQKENI. V was clipped by 3 bases and J by 9 bases, with 15 bases between them. The CDR3 length is 15 residues. CDR3 sequence: CASSPKDGGGSPLHF. Here the CDR3 DNA reads TGTGCCAGCTCACCTAAGGACGGGGGAGGTTCACCCCTCCACTTT.

V is TRBV5-1 and J is TRBJ2-1, with TRBD2 matching 7 bases. Per the germline V gene, CDR1 is SGHRS and CDR2 is YFSETQ. This CDR3 is built from 15 residues. With V trimmed by 5 bases and J by 3 bases, 8 bases remained unmatched. The DNA for the CDR3 is TGCGCCAGCAGATCTGTTCCGGGAGGCTACAATGAGCAGTTCTTC. This translates into CASRSVPGGYNEQFF. Together with reference TRBV5-1 and TRBJ2-1, the CDR3 gives the full variable domain: KAGVTQTPRYLIKTRGQQVTLSCSPISGHRSVSWYQQTPGQGLQFLFEYFSETQRNKGNFPGRFSGRQFSNSRSEMNVSTLELGDSALYLCASRSVPGGYNEQFFGPGTRLTVL.

This clone was counted only a few times. The chain couples TRBV2 to TRBJ2-5, with 9 bases that match TRBD2. V lost 5 bases to trimming and J lost 5 bases; unmatched junction nucleotides: 9. The CDR3 totals 15 residues. Germline V gives CDR1 SNHLY, CDR2 FYNNEI. The CDR3 DNA reads as TGTGCCAGCAGTCCGACCGGGACTAGCAGGGAGACCCAGTACTTC. Protein product: CASSPTGTSRETQYF.

The CDR3 DNA reads TGTGCCAGCAGCTTACGCGGGGGCTACGAGCAGTACTTC. The encoded protein is CASSLRGGYEQYF. The V call is TRBV7-3, the J call TRBJ2-7, with 7 bases aligning to TRBD2. Germline V CDR1 and CDR2: SGHTA, FQGTGA. This CDR3 region has 13 residues. V lost 2 bases and J lost 3; bases outside the gene matches: 1.